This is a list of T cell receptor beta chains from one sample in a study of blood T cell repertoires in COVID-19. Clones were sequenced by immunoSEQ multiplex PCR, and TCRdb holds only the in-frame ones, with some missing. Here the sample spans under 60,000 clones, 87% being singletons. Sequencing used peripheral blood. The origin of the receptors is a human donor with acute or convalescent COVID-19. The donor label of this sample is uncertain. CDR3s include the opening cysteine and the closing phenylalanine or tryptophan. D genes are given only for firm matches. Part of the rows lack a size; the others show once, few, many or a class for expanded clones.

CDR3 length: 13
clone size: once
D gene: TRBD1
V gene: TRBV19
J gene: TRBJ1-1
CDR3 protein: CASTSTGGTEAFF
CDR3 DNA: TGTGCCAGTACCTCAACAGGGGGAACTGAAGCTTTCTTT

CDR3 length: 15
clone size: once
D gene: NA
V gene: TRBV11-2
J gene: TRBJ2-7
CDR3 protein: CASSLEPTSSYEQYF
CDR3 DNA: TGTGCCAGCAGCTTAGAACCCACAAGCTCCTACGAGCAGTACTTC

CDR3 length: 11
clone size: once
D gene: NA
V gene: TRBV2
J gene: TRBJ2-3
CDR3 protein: CASIGGDTQYF
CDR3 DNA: TGTGCCAGCATAGGGGGAGATACGCAGTATTTT

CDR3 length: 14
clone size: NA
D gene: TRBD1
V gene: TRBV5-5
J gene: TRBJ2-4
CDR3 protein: CASSFGTGMDIQYF
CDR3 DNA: TGTGCCAGCAGCTTCGGGACAGGGATGGACATTCAGTACTTC

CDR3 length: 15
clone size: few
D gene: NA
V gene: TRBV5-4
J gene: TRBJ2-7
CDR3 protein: CASSSRLVGSYEQYF
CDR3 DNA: TGTGCCAGCAGCTCCCGACTAGTAGGGTCCTACGAGCAGTACTTC

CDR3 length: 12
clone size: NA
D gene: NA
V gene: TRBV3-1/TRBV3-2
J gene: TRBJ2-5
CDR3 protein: CASSQDSSLIYF
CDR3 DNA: TGTGCCAGCAGCCAAGATTCTAGCCTAATATACTTC

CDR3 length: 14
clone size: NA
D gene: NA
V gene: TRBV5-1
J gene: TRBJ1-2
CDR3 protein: CASSLGQPEGGYTF
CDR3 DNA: TGCGCCAGCAGCTTGGGGCAGCCCGAGGGCGGCTACACCTTC

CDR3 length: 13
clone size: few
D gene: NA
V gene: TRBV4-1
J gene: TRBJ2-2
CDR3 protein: CASSSQDTGELFF
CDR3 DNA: TGCGCCAGCAGCTCACAGGATACCGGGGAGCTGTTTTTT

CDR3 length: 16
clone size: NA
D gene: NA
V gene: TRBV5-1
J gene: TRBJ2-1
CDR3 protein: CASSLAPREAYNEQFF
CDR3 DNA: TGCGCCAGCAGCTTGGCCCCCAGAGAGGCCTACAATGAGCAGTTCTTC

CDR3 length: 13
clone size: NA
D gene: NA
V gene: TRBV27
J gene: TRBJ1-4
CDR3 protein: CASRLRPGEKLFF
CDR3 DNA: TGTGCCAGCCGCCTTCGCCCGGGGGAAAAACTGTTTTTT

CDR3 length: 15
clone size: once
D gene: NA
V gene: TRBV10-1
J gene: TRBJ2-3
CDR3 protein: CASSATLARTDTQYF
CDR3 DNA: TGCGCCAGCAGTGCGACACTAGCTCGCACAGATACGCAGTATTTT

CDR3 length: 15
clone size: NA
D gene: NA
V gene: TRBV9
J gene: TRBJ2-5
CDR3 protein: CASSESGSVGETQYF
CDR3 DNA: TGTGCCAGCAGCGAATCAGGGTCGGTCGGAGAGACCCAGTACTTC

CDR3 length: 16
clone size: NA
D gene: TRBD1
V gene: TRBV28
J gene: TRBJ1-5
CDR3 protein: CASIPGTGRSNQPQHF
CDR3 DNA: TGTGCCAGCATCCCCGGGACAGGGAGGAGCAATCAGCCCCAGCATTTT

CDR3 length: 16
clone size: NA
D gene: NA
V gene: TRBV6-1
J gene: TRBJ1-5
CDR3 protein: CASSELAAYGNQPQHF
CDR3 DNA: TGTGCCAGCAGTGAATTGGCGGCTTACGGGAATCAGCCCCAGCATTTT

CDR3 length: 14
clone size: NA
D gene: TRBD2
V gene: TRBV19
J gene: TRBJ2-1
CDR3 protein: CASNRRGEINEQFF
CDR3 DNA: TGTGCCAGTAATAGGCGGGGGGAGATTAATGAGCAGTTCTTC

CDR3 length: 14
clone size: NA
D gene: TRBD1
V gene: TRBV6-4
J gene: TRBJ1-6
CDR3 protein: CASSATGGESPLHF
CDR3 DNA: TGTGCCAGCAGTGCCACAGGGGGCGAATCACCCCTCCACTTT

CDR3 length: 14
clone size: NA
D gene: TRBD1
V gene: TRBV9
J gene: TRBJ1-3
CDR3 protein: CASSIGQGRNTIYF
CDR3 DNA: TGTGCCAGCAGCATAGGACAGGGAAGAAACACCATATATTTT

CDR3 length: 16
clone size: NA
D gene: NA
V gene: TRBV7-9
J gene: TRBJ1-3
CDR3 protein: CASSLGHAFSGNTIYF
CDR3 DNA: TGTGCCAGCAGCTTAGGGCACGCATTCTCTGGAAACACCATATATTTT

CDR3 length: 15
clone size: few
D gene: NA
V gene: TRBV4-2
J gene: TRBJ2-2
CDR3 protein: CASSMVQGNTGELFF
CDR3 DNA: TGTGCCAGCAGCATGGTACAGGGTAACACCGGGGAGCTGTTTTTT

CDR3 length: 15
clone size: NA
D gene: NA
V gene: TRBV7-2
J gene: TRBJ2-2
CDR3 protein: CASSLRGMGTGELFF
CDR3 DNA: TGTGCCAGCAGCTTAAGAGGGATGGGCACCGGGGAGCTGTTTTTT

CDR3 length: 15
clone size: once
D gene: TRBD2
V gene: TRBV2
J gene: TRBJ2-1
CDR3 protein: CASNPRTSGYNEQFF
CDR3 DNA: TGTGCCAGCAACCCCAGGACTAGCGGATACAATGAGCAGTTCTTC

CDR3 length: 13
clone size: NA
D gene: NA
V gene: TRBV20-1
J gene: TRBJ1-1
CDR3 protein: CSASRQGLTEAFF
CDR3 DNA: TGCAGTGCTAGTAGGCAGGGCCTCACTGAAGCTTTCTTT

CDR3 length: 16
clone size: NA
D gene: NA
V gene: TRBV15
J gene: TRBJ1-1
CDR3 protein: CATSRPTRGDTTEAFF
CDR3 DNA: TGTGCCACCAGCAGACCGACACGGGGGGATACCACTGAAGCTTTCTTT

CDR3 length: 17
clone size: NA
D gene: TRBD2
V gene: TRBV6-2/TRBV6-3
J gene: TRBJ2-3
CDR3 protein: CASSYSTSGVNTDTQYF
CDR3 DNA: TGTGCCAGCAGTTACTCGACTAGCGGGGTCAACACAGATACGCAGTATTTT

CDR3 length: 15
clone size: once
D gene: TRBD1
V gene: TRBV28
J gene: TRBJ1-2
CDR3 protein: CASRGGTGGSNGYTF
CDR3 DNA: TGTGCCAGCCGGGGGGGGACAGGGGGATCCAACGGCTACACCTTC

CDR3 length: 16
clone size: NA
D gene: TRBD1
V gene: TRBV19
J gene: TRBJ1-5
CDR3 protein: CASFGAGGDSNQPQHF
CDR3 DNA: TGTGCCAGTTTCGGGGCAGGGGGAGACAGCAATCAGCCCCAGCATTTT

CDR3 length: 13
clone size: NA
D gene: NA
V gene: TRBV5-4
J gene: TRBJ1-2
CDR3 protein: CASSIGTNYGYTF
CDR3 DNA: TGTGCCAGCAGCATCGGGACTAACTATGGCTACACCTTC

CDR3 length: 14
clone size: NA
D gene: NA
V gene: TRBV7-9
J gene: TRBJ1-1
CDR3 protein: CASSLYDSRTEAFF
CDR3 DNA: TGTGCCAGCAGCTTATATGACAGCCGCACTGAAGCTTTCTTT

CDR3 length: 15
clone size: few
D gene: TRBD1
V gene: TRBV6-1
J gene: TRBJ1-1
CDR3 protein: CASSERRQGATEAFF
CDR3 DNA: TGTGCCAGCAGTGAACGGCGACAGGGGGCGACTGAAGCTTTCTTT

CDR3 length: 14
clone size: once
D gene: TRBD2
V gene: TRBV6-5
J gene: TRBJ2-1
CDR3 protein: CASPASGGPRRQFF
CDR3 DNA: TGTGCCAGCCCGGCTAGCGGGGGCCCCAGGCGGCAGTTCTTC

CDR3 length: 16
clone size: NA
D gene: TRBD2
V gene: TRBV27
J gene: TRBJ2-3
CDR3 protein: CASSGKAGGFTDTQYF
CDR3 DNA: TGTGCCAGCAGTGGTAAAGCGGGGGGCTTCACAGATACGCAGTATTTT

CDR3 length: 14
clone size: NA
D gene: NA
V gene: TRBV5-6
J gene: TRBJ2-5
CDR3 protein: CASSFKLRQETQYF
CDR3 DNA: TGTGCCAGCAGCTTCAAACTAAGGCAAGAGACCCAGTACTTC

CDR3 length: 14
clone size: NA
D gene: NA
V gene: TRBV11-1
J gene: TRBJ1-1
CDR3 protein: CASSLERANTEAFF
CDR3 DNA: TGTGCCAGCAGCTTAGAGAGGGCCAACACTGAAGCTTTCTTT

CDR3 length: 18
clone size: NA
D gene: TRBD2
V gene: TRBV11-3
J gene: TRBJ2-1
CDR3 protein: CASSPGLAGEDGDNEQFF
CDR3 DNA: TGTGCCAGCTCCCCAGGGCTAGCGGGAGAGGATGGGGACAATGAGCAGTTCTTC

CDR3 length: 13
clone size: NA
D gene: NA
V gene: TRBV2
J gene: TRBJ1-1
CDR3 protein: CASRKGRNTEAFF
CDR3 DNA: TGTGCCAGCAGGAAGGGGCGGAACACTGAAGCTTTCTTT

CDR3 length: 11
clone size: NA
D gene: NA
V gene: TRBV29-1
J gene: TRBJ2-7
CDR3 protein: CSVEGTYEQYF
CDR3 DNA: TGCAGCGTTGAGGGCACTTACGAGCAGTACTTC

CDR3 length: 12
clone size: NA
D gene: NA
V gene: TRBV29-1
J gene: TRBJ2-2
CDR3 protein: CSHQGTTGELFF
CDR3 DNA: TGCAGCCATCAAGGGACTACCGGGGAGCTGTTTTTT

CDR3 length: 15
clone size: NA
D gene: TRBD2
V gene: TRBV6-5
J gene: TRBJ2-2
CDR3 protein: CASRRGGGGTGELFF
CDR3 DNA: TGTGCCAGCAGACGGGGCGGGGGAGGCACCGGGGAGCTGTTTTTT

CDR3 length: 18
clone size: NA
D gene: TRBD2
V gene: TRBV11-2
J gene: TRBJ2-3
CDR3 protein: CASSLSGTSGRGTDTQYF
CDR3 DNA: TGTGCCAGCAGCTTATCTGGAACTAGCGGGAGGGGAACAGATACGCAGTATTTT

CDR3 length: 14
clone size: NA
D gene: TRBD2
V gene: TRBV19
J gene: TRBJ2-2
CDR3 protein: CASSGLADTGELFF
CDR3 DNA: TGTGCCAGTAGTGGACTAGCGGACACCGGGGAGCTGTTTTTT

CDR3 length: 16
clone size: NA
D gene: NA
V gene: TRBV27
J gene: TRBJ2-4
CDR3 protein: CASSSPSEGPKNIQYF
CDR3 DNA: TGTGCCAGCAGTTCCCCCTCAGAGGGCCCCAAAAACATTCAGTACTTC

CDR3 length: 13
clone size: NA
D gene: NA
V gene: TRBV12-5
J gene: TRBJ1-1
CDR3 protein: CASGLGSSTEAFF
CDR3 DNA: TGTGCTAGTGGTTTGGGGAGTAGCACTGAAGCTTTCTTT

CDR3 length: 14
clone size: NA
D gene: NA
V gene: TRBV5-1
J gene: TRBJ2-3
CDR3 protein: CASNWGGRTDTQYF
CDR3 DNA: TGCGCCAGCAATTGGGGGGGGCGCACAGATACGCAGTATTTT

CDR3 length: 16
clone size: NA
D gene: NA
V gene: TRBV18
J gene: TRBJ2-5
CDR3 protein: CASSPGGQRSRETQYF
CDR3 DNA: TGTGCCAGCTCACCAGGAGGGCAGAGGAGCAGGGAGACCCAGTACTTC

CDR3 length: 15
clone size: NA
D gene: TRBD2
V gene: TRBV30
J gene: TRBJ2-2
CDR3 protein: CAWSALAGGTGELFF
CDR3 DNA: TGTGCCTGGAGTGCACTAGCGGGGGGAACCGGGGAGCTGTTTTTT

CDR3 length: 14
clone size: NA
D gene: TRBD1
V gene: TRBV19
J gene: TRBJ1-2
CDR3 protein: CASSLLTGGSGYTF
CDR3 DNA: TGTGCCAGTAGTCTGTTGACAGGGGGGTCTGGCTACACCTTC

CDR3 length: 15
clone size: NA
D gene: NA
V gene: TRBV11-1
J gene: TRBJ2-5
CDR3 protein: CASSDSKGLGETQYF
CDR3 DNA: TGTGCCAGCAGCGACAGCAAGGGTCTGGGGGAGACCCAGTACTTC

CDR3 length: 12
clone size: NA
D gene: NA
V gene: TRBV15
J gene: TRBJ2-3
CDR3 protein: CATSRQWDTQYF
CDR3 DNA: TGTGCCACCAGCAGACAGTGGGATACGCAGTATTTT

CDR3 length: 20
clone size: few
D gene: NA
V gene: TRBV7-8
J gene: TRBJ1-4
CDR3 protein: CASSLAVVAGLSSTNEKLFF
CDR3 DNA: TGTGCCAGCAGCTTAGCGGTGGTGGCAGGACTATCATCAACTAATGAAAAACTGTTTTTT

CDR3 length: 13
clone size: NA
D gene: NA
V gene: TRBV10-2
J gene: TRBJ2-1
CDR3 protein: CASMRGGRNEQFF
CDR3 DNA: TGCGCCAGCATGAGGGGGGGAAGGAATGAGCAGTTCTTC

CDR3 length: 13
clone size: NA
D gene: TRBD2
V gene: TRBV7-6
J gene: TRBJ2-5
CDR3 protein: CASSPGLQETQYF
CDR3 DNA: TGTGCCAGCAGCCCGGGACTACAAGAGACCCAGTACTTC